These T cell receptor beta chains were read from a single sample in a study of human versus mouse CDR3 diversity and MHC coevolution. Produced via immunoSEQ multiplex PCR; TCRdb's table is partial and in-frame only. The table lists tens of thousands of clones, roughly 93% of them singletons. The sequencing sample was made of naive CD4+ T cells from blood. These receptors all come from a person between 25 and 69 years old in good health. The CDR3 runs from the conserved cysteine through the conserved F or W. The D gene is left open where the match is weak.

TRBV19 TRBD1 CASSPDRGKPQHF
TRBV14 - CASSQGQGRESYEQYF
TRBV30 - CAWSVGRGYSTDTQYF
TRBV5-6 - CASSLIGDTGELFF
TRBV5-6 - CASSSGLTYGYTF
TRBV7-2 TRBD2 CASSTIAGGTGELFF
TRBV6-1 - CASSPEAGPNEKLFF
TRBV5-6 - CASSAGTGVRNEQYF
TRBV4-3 TRBD1 CASSLGQLFYEQYF
TRBV6-1 - CASMPGGARGEKLFF
TRBV6-1 - CASSGGAGAWNYGYTF
TRBV19 - CASSIESGWGDEQYF
TRBV6-5 - CASSSLGAGDSDTQYF
TRBV18 TRBD2 CASSPGTSGNYEQYF
TRBV10-3 TRBD2 CAISEGLARNEQFF
TRBV14 - CASSQPPYRYGYTF
TRBV5-6 TRBD1 CASSLSGGQGFVQPQHF
TRBV6-5 TRBD1 CASTSGQHYGYTF
TRBV28 - CAASRGGTEAFF
TRBV5-8 TRBD1 CASSSGQGRVKQYF
TRBV5-1 TRBD2 CASSSSAGGRRYEQYF
TRBV6-1 - CASSEASVFNEQFF
TRBV7-2 TRBD1 CASSTDRAASGNTIYF
TRBV2 TRBD1 CASSGQGAMNEQFF
TRBV18 - CASSPPYGATETQYF
TRBV19 - CASSIRGLSYNEQFF
TRBV27 TRBD1 CASSPWTGASEQYF
TRBV11-1 - CASSLGASGPWGATQYF